These 32 T cell receptor beta chains originate from one sample sequenced in a study of response to subunit inactivated influenza vaccine. MiXCR was run by TCRdb on the RT-PCR reads, yielding one entry per CDR3 protein. The profile shows 300,000 to 350,000 distinct CDR3 sequences, approximately 23% of them singletons. The starting material was PBMCs from blood, obtained approximately 20 months after vaccination. The source of these receptors is a man aged 50 to 75 who received an inactivated influenza vaccine.

The V gene is TRBV28, the J gene TRBJ2-7; 7 bases align to TRBD2. After removal of 4 bases from V and 1 base from J, the junction contained 4 bases not matched to a gene. Germline lookup yields CDR1 MDHEN and CDR2 SYDVKM. The CDR3 extends over 14 amino acids. CDR3 region: CASSWPSGSYEQYF. CDR3 DNA sequence: TGTGCCAGCAGTTGGCCTAGCGGATCCTACGAGCAGTACTTC.

V usage is TRBV25-1 and J usage is TRBJ1-1; D perhaps matches TRBD1 (5 bases). Germline V gene sequence: CDR1 MGHDK, CDR2 SYGVNS. This CDR3 contains 13 residues. V lost 8 bases to trimming and J lost 4 bases, with 14 bases between them. The CDR3 DNA follows: TGTGCCAGCTTCCCCCGGGGCGGCACTGAAGCTTTCTTT. Encoded protein: CASFPRGGTEAFF.

This chain joins TRBV6-6 and TRBJ2-1; D is undetermined. Trimming shortened V by 2 bases and J by 8 bases, and 10 bases separated the two germline ends. CDR1 is MNHNY, CDR2 SVGAGI, per germline (reference sequence). This CDR3 has 13 residues. CDR3 in DNA: TGTGCCAGCAGTTACGACCAGTGGTATGAGCAGTTCTTC. The encoded protein is CASSYDQWYEQFF.

The chain has TRBV18 and TRBJ1-2; D is uncertain. Germline V gives CDR1 KGHSH, CDR2 LQKENI. The CDR3 has 14 residues. V lost 0 bases to trimming and J lost 3 bases, with 8 bases between them. The CDR3 region is CASSPPARDYGYTF. CDR3 DNA sequence: TGTGCCAGCTCACCACCGGCGAGGGACTATGGCTACACCTTC.

This chain uses TRBV12-3 or TRBV12-4 with TRBJ2-1; TRBD1 agrees at 9 bases. V shed 7 bases and J 4 bases; nucleotides not matched to a gene: 5. CDR3 length equals 14 residues. DNA for the CDR3: TGTGCCAGCAACTCCGGGACAGGGTACAATGAGCAGTTCTTC. Translated: CASNSGTGYNEQFF.

This chain joins TRBV28 and TRBJ1-1; 8 nucleotides agree with TRBD1. CDR1 MDHEN and CDR2 SYDVKM come from the germline V gene. J was trimmed by 1 base and V by 6 bases; bases with no gene match: 16. The CDR3 spans 18 residues. The CDR3 DNA reads TGTGCCAGCAGCGTGGACAGGGTCTTAGACCTCGAGAACACTGAAGCTTTCTTT. Its translation: CASSVDRVLDLENTEAFF.

This clonotype occurred a few times. The V and J genes are TRBV2 and TRBJ2-1; D gene ambiguous. Germline-derived CDR1 and CDR2 are SNHLY and FYNNEI. The CDR3 contains 14 residues. V lost 10 bases to trimming and J lost 2 bases, with 15 bases between them. The CDR3 nucleotides read TGTGCCACCGCCTATAGCAGGACCTACAATGAGCAGTTCTTC. It specifies CATAYSRTYNEQFF.

This clonotype was observed a handful of times. The chain combines TRBV20-1 with TRBJ1-2, with TRBD1 matching 7 bases. Germline-derived CDR1 and CDR2 are DFQATT and SNEGSKA (reference sequence). The CDR3 has 14 amino acids. J gave up 5 bases and V 6 bases, and 12 bases lay outside the gene matches. The CDR3 coding sequence is TGCAGTGCCATGGAGGGACAGAGAAAGTATGGCTACACCTTC. As protein: CSAMEGQRKYGYTF.

This clonotype showed up just a few times. The J gene is TRBJ1-1, the V gene TRBV7-2; the D is unclear. Germline V gives CDR1 SGHTA, CDR2 FQGNSA. Trimming stripped 2 bases from V and 10 bases from J, with 5 bases between. The CDR3 is 10 residues long. DNA of the CDR3: TGTGCCAGCAGCTTACCCCTAGCTTTCTTT. It translates to CASSLPLAFF.

Here the CDR3 reads CASSYGGTYGYTF. CDR3 bases: TGTGCCAGCAGTTACGGGGGGACATATGGCTACACCTTC. The chain combines TRBV6-5 with TRBJ1-2, with TRBD1 as a possible D gene (6 bases). Germline V lookup: CDR1 MNHEY, CDR2 SVGAGI. The CDR3 is 13 residues long. Trimming removed 2 bases at V and 5 bases at J, with 9 bases between.

This clonotype was detected a few times. This rearrangement joins TRBV12-3 or TRBV12-4 to TRBJ2-1; 16 positions match TRBD2. V shed 3 bases and J 4 bases; nucleotides not matched to a gene: 15. This CDR3 spans 21 amino acids. For the CDR3, the DNA is TGTGCCAGCAGTTTTCTCGGGACTAGCGGGGGGGCAAGTTTTGGGTACAATGAGCAGTTCTTC. This translates into CASSFLGTSGGASFGYNEQFF.

There are many counts of this clonotype. This chain links TRBV7-3 with TRBJ1-1; no clear D. The germline gives CDR1 SGHTA, CDR2 FQGTGA. This CDR3 is 14 amino acids long. The germline V and J ends were trimmed by 2 bases and 2 bases, with 9 bases remaining between them. The CDR3 here is CASSLDNRNTEAFF. The CDR3 nucleotides are TGTGCCAGCAGCTTAGATAACAGAAACACTGAAGCTTTCTTT.

Only a few counts were recorded for this clonotype. The V call is TRBV7-2, the J call TRBJ2-3, with 9 positions matching TRBD1. Germline assignment: CDR1 SGHTA and CDR2 FQGNSA. This CDR3 is built from 16 residues. Trimming took 4 bases from V and 0 from J; bases not matched to a gene: 5. CDR3 coding DNA: TGTGCCAGCAGCTGGACCGGGACAGGGAGCACAGATACGCAGTATTTT. Translation: CASSWTGTGSTDTQYF. The complete variable domain, with remaining parts taken from reference TRBV7-2 and TRBJ2-3, reads GAGVSQSPSNKVTEKGKDVELRCDPISGHTALYWYRQSLGQGLEFLIYFQGNSAPDKSGLPSDRFSAERTGGSVSTLTIQRTQQEDSAVYLCASSWTGTGSTDTQYFGPGTRLTVL.

The chain couples TRBV5-1 to TRBJ2-7; possibly TRBD1 for D (6 bases). The CDR3 sequence is 16 residues long. Trimming took off 0 bases at V and 6 bases at J, with 19 bases between the two ends. The V gene's germline CDR1 is SGHRS and CDR2 YFSETQ. The CDR3 DNA follows: TGCGCCAGCAGCTTGGCCGGGACACTACGGGCAGTCGAGCAGTACTTC. It encodes CASSLAGTLRAVEQYF.

For the CDR3, the DNA is TGTGCCATCAGTGAGGGGGTCGGTGGCTACACCTTC. Its translation: CAISEGVGGYTF. This chain uses TRBV10-3 with TRBJ1-2; D unresolved. Germline values: CDR1 ENHRY, CDR2 SYGVKD. The CDR3 is 12 amino acids. V gave up 2 bases and J gave up 7 bases, with 8 bases separating them.

V and J are TRBV20-1 and TRBJ1-2; 7 bases are a match to TRBD1. With V trimmed by 6 bases and J by 4 bases, 5 bases remained unmatched. Germline values: CDR1 DFQATT, CDR2 SNEGSKA (reference sequence). This CDR3 is built from 12 residues. CDR3 protein: CSAGQEIYGYTF. For the CDR3, the DNA is TGCAGTGCAGGACAGGAAATCTATGGCTACACCTTC.

This clonotype occurred a few times. The chain recombines TRBV10-3 with TRBJ2-5, with 7 bases that match TRBD2. CDR1 and CDR2 (germline): ENHRY, SYGVKD. J gave up 4 bases and V 11 bases, and 10 bases lay outside the gene matches. The CDR3 runs 13 residues. This CDR3 is CALGGGDGETQYF. CDR3 DNA sequence: TGTGCCCTCGGGGGAGGGGACGGAGAGACCCAGTACTTC.

This clonotype has only a few counts. V is TRBV20-1 and J is TRBJ1-2, with 9 bases aligning to TRBD1. Germline CDR1 is DFQATT and CDR2 is SNEGSKA (reference sequence). The length of the CDR3 is 14 residues. V lost 6 bases, J lost 2 bases, and 7 bases stayed unmatched. The CDR3 bases are TGCAGTGCCGACCCCGGGACAGGGAACTATGGCTACACCTTC. It specifies CSADPGTGNYGYTF.

This clonotype came up a few times. This chain uses TRBV4-2 with TRBJ2-7; the D call may be TRBD1 or TRBD2 (5 bases each). Germline V gene sequence: CDR1 LGHNA, CDR2 YNFKEQ. The CDR3 has 12 residues. V was trimmed by 2 bases and J by 6 bases, leaving 8 bases between them. In nucleotides, the CDR3 is TGTGCCAGCAGCCAATTGGGGGTCGAGCAGTACTTC. Translated: CASSQLGVEQYF.

This clonotype was seen more than once but under ten times. This chain connects TRBV4-2 to TRBJ2-3, with no clear D. Germline CDR1 reads LGHNA; CDR2 reads YNFKEQ. With 1 base removed from V and 1 base from J, the gap between germline ends came to 9 bases. The CDR3 sequence is 15 residues long. Here the CDR3 DNA reads TGTGCCAGCAGCCAAGCGTGGGCGGGCACAGATACGCAGTATTTT. This translates into CASSQAWAGTDTQYF.

This clonotype was recorded a few times. This CDR3 is CASSRQGSQPQHF. The CDR3 DNA sequence: TGCGCCAGCAGTAGACAGGGGAGTCAGCCCCAGCATTTT. The chain couples TRBV10-2 to TRBJ1-5; TRBD1 matches 8 bases. The CDR3 runs to 13 residues. Unmatched junction bases numbered 3, after V lost 5 bases and J lost 6 bases. Germline V gene sequence: CDR1 WSHSY, CDR2 SAAADI.

The chain uses TRBV7-2 and TRBJ2-7; 7 bases match TRBD1. The CDR3 contains 14 residues. Germline V gives CDR1 SGHTA, CDR2 FQGNSA. J lost 6 bases, V lost 5 bases, and 10 bases had no gene match. CDR3 region: CASSRRQGRSEQYF. CDR3 nucleotides: TGTGCCAGCAGCCGCAGACAGGGTCGGTCCGAGCAGTACTTC.

The genes are TRBV12-3 or TRBV12-4 and TRBJ1-2; D is perhaps TRBD1 (5 bases). The CDR3 spans 14 residues. V was cut by 4 bases and J by 6 bases, with 15 bases left in between. CDR3 residues: CASSYFQGVHGYTF. The DNA for the CDR3 is TGTGCCAGCAGTTATTTCCAGGGAGTACATGGCTACACCTTC.

This clonotype was picked up a small number of times. The V and J genes are TRBV29-1 and TRBJ2-5, with D uncertain. V lost 4 bases and J 4 bases, leaving 7 bases between the germline ends. Germline V lookup: CDR1 SQVTM, CDR2 ANQGSEA. This CDR3 contains 11 residues. The CDR3 coding sequence is TGCAGCGTTGGTAGTGGAGAGACCCAGTACTTC. As protein: CSVGSGETQYF.

This clonotype was recorded only once. This chain uses TRBV7-3 with TRBJ2-5, with 11 bases fitting TRBD2. V was pared by 5 bases and J by 5 bases, with 7 bases of the junction left unmatched. The length of the CDR3 is 15 residues. Germline-derived CDR1 and CDR2 are SGHTA and FQGTGA. The CDR3 DNA sequence: TGTGCCAGCAGCCGTAGCGGGAGGGCCGGTGAGACCCAGTACTTC. Translated, it gives CASSRSGRAGETQYF.

This clonotype was detected a few times. The chain carries TRBV10-3 and TRBJ2-2; D perhaps matches TRBD2 (5 bases). V shed 2 bases and J shed 4 bases, with 11 bases lying between them. Germline assignment: CDR1 ENHRY and CDR2 SYGVKD. The CDR3 is made up of 15 amino acids. The CDR3 protein is CAISEKGRGTGELFF. The CDR3 nucleotides read TGTGCCATCAGTGAGAAAGGTCGGGGCACCGGGGAGCTGTTTTTT.

This clonotype has a handful of counts. The rearrangement joins TRBV2 to TRBJ2-3; the D is unclear. Germline V gene data show CDR1 as SNHLY and CDR2 as FYNNEI. Trimming took off 4 bases at V and 0 bases at J, with 11 bases between the two ends. The CDR3 runs 15 residues. Here the CDR3 DNA reads TGTGCCAGCAGTGCCTTTTCTACTAGCACAGATACGCAGTATTTT. Its translation: CASSAFSTSTDTQYF.

The CDR3 bases are TGTGCCAGCAGTAACCGACAGGCTGGGGGCAATCAGCCCCAGCATTTT. It is translated as CASSNRQAGGNQPQHF. The chain employs TRBV27 and TRBJ1-5; D may be TRBD1 (6 bases). Germline V gene lookup returns CDR1 MNHEY and CDR2 SMNVEV (reference sequence). Trimming shortened V by 5 bases and J by 2 bases, and 16 bases separated the two germline ends. CDR3 size: 16 residues.

A few counts support this clonotype. V is TRBV24-1 and J is TRBJ1-5, with no clear D. The germline V and J ends were trimmed by 6 bases and 3 bases, with 11 bases remaining between them. The CDR3 consists of 14 residues. The germline gives CDR1 KGHDR, CDR2 SFDVKD. In DNA form, the CDR3 reads TGTGCCACCAGTTCTGGCGGCTACAATCAGCCCCAGCATTTT. Protein: CATSSGGYNQPQHF.

This clonotype appeared a few times. The rearrangement joins TRBV29-1 to TRBJ1-2; the D gene is possibly TRBD1 (6 bases). The CDR3 loop spans 13 amino acids. Germline lookup yields CDR1 SQVTM and CDR2 ANQGSEA. Trimming stripped 7 bases from V and 4 bases from J, with 16 bases between. CDR3 in amino acids: CSALKQGTYGYTF. The DNA of the CDR3 is TGCAGCGCATTAAAACAGGGAACCTATGGCTACACCTTC.

Concerning this clonotype itself: It may be a read error: a sequence one base away is much more abundant. The chain combines TRBV4-1 with TRBJ2-1; TRBD2 is a possible D gene (5 bases). V lost 0 bases and J 3 bases, leaving 18 bases between the germline ends. The CDR3 covers 18 residues. Per the germline V gene, CDR1 is MGHRA and CDR2 is YSYEKL. The CDR3 coding sequence is TGCGCCAGCAGCCAAGATTTACCGTTGAGGGAGCGCTACAATGAGCAGTTCTTC. This encodes CASSQDLPLRERYNEQFF.

The J gene is TRBJ1-4, the V gene TRBV20-1; D is unclear. Between the trimmed V and J ends, which lost 5 bases and 9 bases, there was a span of 10 bases. The CDR3 has 11 amino acids. CDR1 and CDR2 from the germline V gene are DFQATT and SNEGSKA (reference sequence). The CDR3: CSAARGQKLFF. The CDR3 coding sequence is TGCAGTGCTGCCCGAGGGCAAAAACTGTTTTTT.